This TCR beta chain was profiled in a study of control samples from healthy donors and cancer patients (dated by TCRdb to between 2020 and 2021). Receptor libraries were prepared by the immunoSEQ multiplex PCR assay. In its TCRdb copy, this immuneACCESS table keeps in-frame sequences only and misses some clones. Where compared with another copy, unresolved V genes explain less than half of these, and the others have no known cause. This sample gives about 190,000 clones in total; roughly nine tenths of them show up just once. Less than 2% of the sample is taken by the ten largest. Comment on this clone: The clone's antigen remains unknown. Per-base qualities were not stored, and no clone one base away is much larger.

The CDR3, cysteine through phenylalanine, is 13 amino acids long. This entry keeps only the CDR3 DNA: 39 bases, framed from base 1. According to the germline V gene, CDR1 reads WSHSY and CDR2 reads SAAADI. V loses 7 bases, J loses 1 base, and the germline ends lie 9 bases apart. The origin of this receptor is a man aged 25 to 45 in good health. The chain uses TRBV10-2 and TRBJ2-3, and perhaps TRBD2 as D gene, on 5 matching bases. Sequences were obtained from blood. For the CDR3, the sequence is CASTFGGTDTQYF. The bases read TGCGCCAGCACCTTCGGGGGCACAGATACGCAGTATTTT.